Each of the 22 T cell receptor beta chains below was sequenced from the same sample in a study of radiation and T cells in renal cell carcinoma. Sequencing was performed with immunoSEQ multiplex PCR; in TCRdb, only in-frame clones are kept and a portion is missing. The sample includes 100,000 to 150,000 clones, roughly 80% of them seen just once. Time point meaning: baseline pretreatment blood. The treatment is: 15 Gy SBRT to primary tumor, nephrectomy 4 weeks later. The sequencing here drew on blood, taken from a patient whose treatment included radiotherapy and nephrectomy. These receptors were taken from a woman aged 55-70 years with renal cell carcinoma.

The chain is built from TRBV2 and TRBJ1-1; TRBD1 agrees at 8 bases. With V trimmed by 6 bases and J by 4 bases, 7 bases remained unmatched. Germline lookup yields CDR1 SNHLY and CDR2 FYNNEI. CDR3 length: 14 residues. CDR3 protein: CASRAGQVPTEAFF. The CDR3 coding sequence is TGTGCCAGCAGAGCGGGACAGGTGCCCACTGAAGCTTTCTTT.

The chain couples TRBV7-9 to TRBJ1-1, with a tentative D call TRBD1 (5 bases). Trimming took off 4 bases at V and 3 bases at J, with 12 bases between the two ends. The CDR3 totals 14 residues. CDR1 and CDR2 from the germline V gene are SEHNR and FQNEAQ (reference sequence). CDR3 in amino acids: CASSSTAGDTEAFF. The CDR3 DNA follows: TGTGCCAGCAGCTCGACAGCCGGGGACACTGAAGCTTTCTTT.

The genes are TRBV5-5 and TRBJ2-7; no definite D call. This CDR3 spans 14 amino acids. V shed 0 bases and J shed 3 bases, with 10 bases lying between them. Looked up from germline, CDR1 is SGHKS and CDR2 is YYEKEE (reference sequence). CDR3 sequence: CASSLAEVLYEQYF. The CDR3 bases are TGTGCCAGCAGCTTGGCCGAGGTTCTCTACGAGCAGTACTTC.

In DNA form, the CDR3 reads TGTGCCAGCAGCTTACTAGCGGGACAAGAGACCCAGTACTTC. Its translation is CASSLLAGQETQYF. The chain employs TRBV7-2 and TRBJ2-5, with 9 bases aligning to TRBD2. V dropped 2 bases and J dropped 2; count of bases not matched to a gene: 0. Germline CDR1 reads SGHTA; CDR2 reads FQGNSA. The CDR3 is 14 amino acids.

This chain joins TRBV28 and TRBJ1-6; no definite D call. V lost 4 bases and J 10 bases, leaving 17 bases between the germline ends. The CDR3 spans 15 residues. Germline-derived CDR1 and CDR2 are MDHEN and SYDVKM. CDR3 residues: CASSSGRALGSPLHF. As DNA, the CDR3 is TGTGCCAGCAGTTCCGGACGGGCACTAGGCTCACCCCTCCACTTT.

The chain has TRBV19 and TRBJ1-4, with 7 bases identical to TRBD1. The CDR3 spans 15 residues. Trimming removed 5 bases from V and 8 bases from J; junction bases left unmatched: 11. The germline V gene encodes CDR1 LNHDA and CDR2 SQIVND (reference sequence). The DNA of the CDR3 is TGTGCCAGTAGTCTCGGTCGACAGGGAGGGGAAAAACTGTTTTTT. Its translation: CASSLGRQGGEKLFF.

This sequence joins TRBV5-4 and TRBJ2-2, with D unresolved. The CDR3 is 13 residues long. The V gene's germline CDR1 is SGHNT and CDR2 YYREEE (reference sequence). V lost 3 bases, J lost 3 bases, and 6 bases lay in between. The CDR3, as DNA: TGTGCCAGCAGCTGGTATGACACCGGGGAGCTGTTTTTT. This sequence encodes CASSWYDTGELFF.

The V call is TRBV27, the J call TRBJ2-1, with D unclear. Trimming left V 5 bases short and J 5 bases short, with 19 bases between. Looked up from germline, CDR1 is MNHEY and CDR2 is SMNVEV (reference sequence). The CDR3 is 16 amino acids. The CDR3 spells CASSPTLLNPNNEQFF. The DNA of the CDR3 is TGTGCCAGCAGTCCGACCTTACTAAACCCCAACAATGAGCAGTTCTTC.

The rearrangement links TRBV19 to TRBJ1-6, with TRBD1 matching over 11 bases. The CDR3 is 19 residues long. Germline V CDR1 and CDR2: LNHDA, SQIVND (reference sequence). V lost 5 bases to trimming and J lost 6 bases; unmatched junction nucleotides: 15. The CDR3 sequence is CASSLPGQGVKGSNSPLHF. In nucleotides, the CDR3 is TGTGCCAGTAGTTTACCGGGACAGGGGGTTAAGGGGAGTAATTCACCCCTCCACTTT. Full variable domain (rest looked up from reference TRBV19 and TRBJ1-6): DGGITQSPKYLFRKEGQNVTLSCEQNLNHDAMYWYRQDPGQGLRLIYYSQIVNDFQKGDIAEGYSVSREKKESFPLTVTSAQKNPTAFYLCASSLPGQGVKGSNSPLHFGNGTRLTVT.

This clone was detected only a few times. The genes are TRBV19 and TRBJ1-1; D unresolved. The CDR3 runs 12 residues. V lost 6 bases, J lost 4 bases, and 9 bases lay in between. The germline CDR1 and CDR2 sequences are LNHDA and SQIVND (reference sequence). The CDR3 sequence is CASRDGITEAFF. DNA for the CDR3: TGTGCCAGTAGGGACGGCATCACTGAAGCTTTCTTT. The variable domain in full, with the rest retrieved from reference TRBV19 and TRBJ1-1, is DGGITQSPKYLFRKEGQNVTLSCEQNLNHDAMYWYRQDPGQGLRLIYYSQIVNDFQKGDIAEGYSVSREKKESFPLTVTSAQKNPTAFYLCASRDGITEAFFGQGTRLTVV.

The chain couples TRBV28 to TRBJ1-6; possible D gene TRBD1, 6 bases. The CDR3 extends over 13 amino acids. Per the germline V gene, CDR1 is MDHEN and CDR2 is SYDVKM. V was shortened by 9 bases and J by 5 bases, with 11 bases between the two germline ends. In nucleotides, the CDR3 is TGTGCCAGTAGGACAGATGATAATTCACCCCTCCACTTT. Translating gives CASRTDDNSPLHF.

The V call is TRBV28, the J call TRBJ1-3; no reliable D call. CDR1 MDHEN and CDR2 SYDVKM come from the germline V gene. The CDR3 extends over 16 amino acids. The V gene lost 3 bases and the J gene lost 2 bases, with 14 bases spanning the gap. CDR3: CASSFRWSATGNTIYF. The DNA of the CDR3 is TGTGCCAGCAGTTTTAGGTGGTCCGCCACTGGAAACACCATATATTTT.

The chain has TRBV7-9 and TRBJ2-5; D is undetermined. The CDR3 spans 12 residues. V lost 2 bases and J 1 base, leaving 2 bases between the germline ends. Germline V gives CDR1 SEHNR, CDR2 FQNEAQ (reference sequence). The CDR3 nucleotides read TGTGCCAGCAGCTTAATCCAAGAGACCCAGTACTTC. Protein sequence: CASSLIQETQYF.

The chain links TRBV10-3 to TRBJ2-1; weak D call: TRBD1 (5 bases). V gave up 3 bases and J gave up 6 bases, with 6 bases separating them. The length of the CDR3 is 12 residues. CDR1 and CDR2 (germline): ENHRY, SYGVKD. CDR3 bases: TGTGCCATCAGTGAAAGGGGCAATGAGCAGTTCTTC. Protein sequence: CAISERGNEQFF.

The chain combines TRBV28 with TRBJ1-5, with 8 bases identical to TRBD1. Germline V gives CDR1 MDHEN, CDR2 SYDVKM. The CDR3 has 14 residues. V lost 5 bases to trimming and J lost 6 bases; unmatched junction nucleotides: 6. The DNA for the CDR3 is TGTGCCAGCAGTCTTACAGGGGGAGCTCAGCCCCAGCATTTT. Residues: CASSLTGGAQPQHF.

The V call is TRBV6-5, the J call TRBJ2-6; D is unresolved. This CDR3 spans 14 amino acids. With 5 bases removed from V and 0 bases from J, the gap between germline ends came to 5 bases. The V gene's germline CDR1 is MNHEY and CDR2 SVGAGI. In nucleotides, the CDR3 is TGTGCCAGCAGTCCGAGCTCTGGGGCCAACGTCCTGACTTTC. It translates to CASSPSSGANVLTF.

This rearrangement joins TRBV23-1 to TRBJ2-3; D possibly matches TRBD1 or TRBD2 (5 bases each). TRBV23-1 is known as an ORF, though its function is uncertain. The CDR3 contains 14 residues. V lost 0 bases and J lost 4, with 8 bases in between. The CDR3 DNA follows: TGCGCCAGCAGTCAATCGGGGGTCGCAGATACGCAGTATTTT. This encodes CASSQSGVADTQYF.

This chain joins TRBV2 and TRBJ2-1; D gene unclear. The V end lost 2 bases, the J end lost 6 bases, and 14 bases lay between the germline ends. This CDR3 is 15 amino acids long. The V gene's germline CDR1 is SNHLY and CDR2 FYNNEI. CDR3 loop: CASSEPLASANEQFF. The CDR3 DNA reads TGTGCCAGCAGTGAACCTTTAGCCTCGGCCAATGAGCAGTTCTTC.

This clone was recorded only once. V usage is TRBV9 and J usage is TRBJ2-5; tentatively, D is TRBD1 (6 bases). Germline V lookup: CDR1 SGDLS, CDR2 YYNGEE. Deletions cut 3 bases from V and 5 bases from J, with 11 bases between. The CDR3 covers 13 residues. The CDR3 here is CASSAPRGETQYF. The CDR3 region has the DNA TGTGCCAGCAGCGCCCCTAGGGGGGAGACCCAGTACTTC.

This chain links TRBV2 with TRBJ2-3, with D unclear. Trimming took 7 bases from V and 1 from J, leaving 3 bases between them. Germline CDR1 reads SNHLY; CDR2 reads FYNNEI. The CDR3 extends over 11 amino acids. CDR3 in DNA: TGTGCCAGCACTCGCACAGATACGCAGTATTTT. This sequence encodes CASTRTDTQYF.

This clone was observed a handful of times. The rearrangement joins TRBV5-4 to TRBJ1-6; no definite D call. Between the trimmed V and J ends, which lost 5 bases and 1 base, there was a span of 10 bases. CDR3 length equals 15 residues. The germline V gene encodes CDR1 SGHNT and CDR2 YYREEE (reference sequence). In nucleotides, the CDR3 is TGTGCCAGCAGTTTCGTAGGGTCCTATAATTCACCCCTCCACTTT. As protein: CASSFVGSYNSPLHF.

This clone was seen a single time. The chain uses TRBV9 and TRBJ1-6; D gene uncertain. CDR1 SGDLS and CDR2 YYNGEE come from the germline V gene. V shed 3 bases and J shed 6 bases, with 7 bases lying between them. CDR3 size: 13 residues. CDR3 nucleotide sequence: TGTGCCAGCAGCGAGGCCCCTAATTCACCCCTCCACTTT. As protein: CASSEAPNSPLHF.